This entry lists 32 T cell receptor beta chains sequenced from one sample in a study of shared clonotypes between healthy human individuals. Clones were read by immunoSEQ multiplex PCR, and TCRdb kept only the in-frame ones, dropping some. Of millions of clones in the sample, about 94% were seen once. Terminally differentiated effector memory CD45RA+ cells were left out of the naive CD8 fraction, which was CD45RO-negative and positively selected for CCR7. The sequenced material came from naive CD8+ T cells sorted from blood. These receptor sequences come from a man younger than 35 in good health.

The chain has TRBV29-1 and TRBJ2-7; D uncertain. V lost 2 bases and J lost 3, with 5 bases in between. Germline CDR1 is SQVTM and CDR2 is ANQGSEA. The CDR3 totals 11 residues. The CDR3 is CSVETHYEQYF. The DNA of the CDR3 is TGCAGCGTTGAAACACACTACGAGCAGTACTTC.

V and J are TRBV5-1 and TRBJ2-7; D unresolved. Per the germline V gene, CDR1 is SGHRS and CDR2 is YFSETQ. This CDR3 contains 16 residues. V lost 2 bases to trimming and J lost 2 bases, with 17 bases between them. CDR3 sequence: CASSFPPATLTYEQYF. In DNA form, the CDR3 reads TGCGCCAGCAGCTTTCCCCCAGCTACTCTCACCTACGAGCAGTACTTC. Full variable domain (rest looked up from reference TRBV5-1 and TRBJ2-7): KAGVTQTPRYLIKTRGQQVTLSCSPISGHRSVSWYQQTPGQGLQFLFEYFSETQRNKGNFPGRFSGRQFSNSRSEMNVSTLELGDSALYLCASSFPPATLTYEQYFGPGTRLTVT.

The chain employs TRBV7-9 and TRBJ2-2; TRBD2 might be the D (6 bases). The CDR3 has 16 amino acids. CDR1 is SEHNR and CDR2 is FQNEAQ in the germline V gene (reference sequence). V was trimmed by 5 bases and J by 5 bases, leaving 18 bases between them. In DNA form, the CDR3 reads TGTGCCAGCAGCCCGCCGAGCGGGTCGAGTACCGGGGAGCTGTTTTTT. Translation gives CASSPPSGSSTGELFF.

This chain connects TRBV5-6 to TRBJ1-1; D is undetermined. V lost 2 bases, J lost 4 bases, and 12 bases lay in between. The V gene's germline CDR1 is SGHDT and CDR2 YYEEEE. The CDR3 consists of 14 residues. The DNA of the CDR3 is TGTGCCAGCAGCTTCGGGAGTTCGGTCACTGAAGCTTTCTTT. Its protein is CASSFGSSVTEAFF.

The V gene is TRBV7-9, the J gene TRBJ2-7; no reliable D call. The CDR3 totals 15 residues. The germline V gene has CDR1 SEHNR and CDR2 FQNEAQ (reference sequence). V lost 1 base to trimming and J lost 0 bases, with 10 bases between them. The CDR3 loop is CASSLEGRSSYEQYF. In nucleotides, the CDR3 is TGTGCCAGCAGCTTAGAGGGCAGGAGCTCCTACGAGCAGTACTTC.

V usage is TRBV21-1 and J usage is TRBJ2-7. TRBV21-1 is a recognized pseudogene. There are 11 residues in the CDR3. The CDR3 loop is CASSKVDEQYF. In DNA, the CDR3 is TGTGCCAGCAGCAAGGTCGACGAGCAGTACTTC.

The chain links TRBV30 to TRBJ1-4, with TRBD1 identical over 7 bases. Germline lookup yields CDR1 GTSNPN and CDR2 SVGIG (reference sequence). Losses at the gene ends were 1 base for V and 3 bases for J; bases not matched to a gene: 2. This CDR3 is built from 14 residues. The CDR3: CAWSAGQSNEKLFF. In nucleotides, the CDR3 is TGTGCCTGGAGTGCGGGACAGTCTAATGAAAAACTGTTTTTT.

The chain has TRBV28 and TRBJ1-1; the D is unclear. Germline V gene data show CDR1 as MDHEN and CDR2 as SYDVKM. The CDR3 loop spans 11 amino acids. Deletions cut 8 bases from V and 6 bases from J, with 10 bases between. Here the CDR3 DNA reads TGTGCCAGCGCAGGCAGTGCTGAAGCTTTCTTT. Protein sequence: CASAGSAEAFF.

The chain recombines TRBV18 with TRBJ2-7, with 8 bases aligning to TRBD2. The V and J ends lost 2 bases and 7 bases, in that order; junction bases with no gene match: 13. Germline assignment: CDR1 KGHSH and CDR2 LQKENI. CDR3 size: 16 residues. In nucleotides, the CDR3 is TGTGCCAGCTCACCAGGGCCGGGGGAGCGGGAGTTTGAGCAGTACTTC. The encoded protein is CASSPGPGEREFEQYF.

V gene TRBV19 combines with J gene TRBJ2-5, with TRBD2 matching over 8 bases. The trim removed 5 bases at V and 5 bases at J, leaving 7 bases unmatched. The CDR3 contains 14 residues. Germline-derived CDR1 and CDR2 are LNHDA and SQIVND (reference sequence). The CDR3 DNA reads TGTGCCAGTAGTCCCCCGGGAGGGAGGGAGACCCAGTACTTC. It specifies CASSPPGGRETQYF.

The genes are TRBV6-4 and TRBJ2-6; 8 bases align to TRBD1. CDR3 length: 19 amino acids. CDR1 and CDR2 from the germline V gene are MRHNA and SNTAGT. V lost 6 bases to trimming and J lost 0 bases; unmatched junction nucleotides: 13. The CDR3, as DNA: TGTGCCAGCAGGACAGGGGACCTTCTTAGGAGCTCTGGGGCCAACGTCCTGACTTTC. It specifies CASRTGDLLRSSGANVLTF.

The V gene is TRBV6-6, the J gene TRBJ2-7, with D possibly TRBD2 on 6 matching bases. V dropped 2 bases and J dropped 5 bases, with 7 bases sitting between them. The CDR3 totals 12 residues. CDR1 MNHNY and CDR2 SVGAGI come from the germline V gene (reference sequence). CDR3 sequence: CASSYAGNEQYF. In DNA form, the CDR3 reads TGTGCCAGCAGTTACGCGGGAAACGAGCAGTACTTC.

The rearrangement uses TRBV6-1 and TRBJ2-3; TRBD2 aligns across 9 bases. Germline CDR1 MNHNS, CDR2 SASEGT. The CDR3 covers 15 residues. The trim removed 3 bases at V and 6 bases at J, leaving 7 bases unmatched. CDR3 coding DNA: TGTGCCAGCAGTGATTTAGCGGGAGAGGGGGATACGCAGTATTTT. It codes for CASSDLAGEGDTQYF.

This clone was counted only a few times. For the CDR3, the DNA is TGTGCCATCAGTGACTCCCCACCGGGACAACTTAATGAAAAACTGTTTTTT. Translating gives CAISDSPPGQLNEKLFF. J is TRBJ1-4 and V is TRBV10-3; D may be TRBD1 (6 bases). V lost 3 bases, J lost 4 bases, and 18 bases lay in between. CDR1 ENHRY and CDR2 SYGVKD come from the germline V gene. The CDR3 is 17 amino acids.

The chain employs TRBV28 and TRBJ2-5; D is undetermined. V dropped 0 bases and J dropped 5 bases, with 10 bases sitting between them. The CDR3 is 14 amino acids. Germline loops: CDR1 MDHEN, CDR2 SYDVKM. The DNA of the CDR3 is TGTGCCAGCAGTTTATGGGGGTTCGGGGAGACCCAGTACTTC. Amino acid sequence: CASSLWGFGETQYF.

The gene calls are TRBV6-5 and TRBJ2-3; the D gene is possibly TRBD2 (5 bases). Per the germline V gene, CDR1 is MNHEY and CDR2 is SVGAGI. V was cut by 6 bases and J by 2 bases, with 15 bases left in between. The CDR3 is 15 amino acids. DNA for the CDR3: TGTGCCAGCAGCCCCGGGGTAGCAACCACAGATACGCAGTATTTT. It codes for CASSPGVATTDTQYF.

This rearrangement joins TRBV4-3 to TRBJ2-3; 9 bases align to TRBD2. V shed 2 bases and J 1 base; nucleotides not matched to a gene: 10. Per germline, CDR1 LGHNA and CDR2 YSLEER. This CDR3 contains 18 residues. Written as DNA, the CDR3 is TGCGCCAGCAGCCAACCACCCATAGCGGGAGAGGGCACAGATACGCAGTATTTT. Translation: CASSQPPIAGEGTDTQYF.

The chain is built from TRBV7-9 and TRBJ2-5; TRBD1 matches 9 bases. Unmatched junction bases numbered 4, after V lost 0 bases and J lost 2 bases. The CDR3 runs 16 residues. Germline assignment: CDR1 SEHNR and CDR2 FQNEAQ (reference sequence). CDR3 protein: CASSLAPGQGQETQYF. The CDR3 DNA sequence: TGTGCCAGCAGCTTAGCCCCGGGACAGGGACAAGAGACCCAGTACTTC.

The CDR3, as DNA: TGTGCCAGCAGCGAGGGGGGGACAGATACGCAGTATTTT. This codes for CASSEGGTDTQYF. V gene TRBV7-9 combines with J gene TRBJ2-3; a weak D match, TRBD2 (7 bases). Trimming removed 5 bases from V and 3 bases from J, with 9 bases in between. The CDR3 contains 13 residues. The germline V gene has CDR1 SEHNR and CDR2 FQNEAQ (reference sequence). Full variable domain (outside the CDR3, taken from reference TRBV7-9 and TRBJ2-3): DTGVSQNPRHKITKRGQNVTFRCDPISEHNRLYWYRQTLGQGPEFLTYFQNEAQLEKSRLLSDRFSAERPKGSFSTLEIQRTEQGDSAMYLCASSEGGTDTQYFGPGTRLTVL.

This sequence joins TRBV7-8 and TRBJ2-5; weak D call: TRBD1 (5 bases). There are 17 residues in the CDR3. The V gene lost 8 bases and the J gene lost 2 bases, with 24 bases spanning the gap. In germline, CDR1 is SGHVS, CDR2 FQNEAQ. The CDR3 region has the DNA TGTGCCAGCGGCCACCCGAAGGGGCCGCACAGGCAAGAGACCCAGTACTTC. It specifies CASGHPKGPHRQETQYF. Based on the CDR3 plus reference TRBV7-8 and TRBJ2-5, the full variable domain is GAGVSQSPRYKVAKRGQDVALRCDPISGHVSLFWYQQALGQGPEFLTYFQNEAQLDKSGLPSDRFFAERPEGSVSTLKIQRTQQEDSAVYLCASGHPKGPHRQETQYFGPGTRLLVL.

The chain carries TRBV30 and TRBJ1-5; D ambiguous. The V gene lost 2 bases and the J gene lost 7 bases, with 18 bases spanning the gap. Germline CDR1 and CDR2: GTSNPN and SVGIG (reference sequence). The CDR3 contains 15 residues. The CDR3 DNA is TGTGCCTGGAGTCACTCCGGGTCCTTCCTCCAGCCCCAGCATTTT. Amino acids: CAWSHSGSFLQPQHF.

The CDR3 spells CASSKEADREGSGANVLTF. The CDR3, as DNA: TGTGCCAGCAGCAAAGAGGCGGACAGGGAGGGCTCTGGGGCCAACGTCCTGACTTTC. This chain joins TRBV21-1 and TRBJ2-6; the table's D call, TRBD1, has no DNA check behind it. TRBV21-1 has pseudogene status. This CDR3 region has 19 residues.

This chain links TRBV19 with TRBJ2-1, with a possible D match to TRBD1 (5 bases). Trimming took off 3 bases at V and 5 bases at J, with 8 bases between the two ends. Germline loops: CDR1 LNHDA, CDR2 SQIVND (reference sequence). This CDR3 is built from 13 residues. The CDR3 coding sequence is TGTGCCAGTAGTATGGGGCTCAACAATGAGCAGTTCTTC. Translation: CASSMGLNNEQFF.

This chain links TRBV4-1 with TRBJ1-4; D is undetermined. This CDR3 contains 12 residues. CDR1 is MGHRA, CDR2 YSYEKL, per germline. V lost 5 bases and J 6 bases, leaving 7 bases between the germline ends. CDR3 residues: CASSSDYEKLFF. CDR3 in DNA: TGCGCCAGCAGCTCGGACTATGAAAAACTGTTTTTT.

V is TRBV7-8 and J is TRBJ1-2; D is undetermined. The CDR3 extends over 13 amino acids. The germline V and J ends were trimmed by 2 bases and 8 bases, with 12 bases remaining between them. Germline V gives CDR1 SGHVS, CDR2 FQNEAQ. The CDR3: CASSLSGGSGYTF. The CDR3 nucleotides are TGTGCCAGCAGCTTATCTGGCGGATCGGGCTACACCTTC.

The J gene is TRBJ2-7, the V gene TRBV5-4; 8 nucleotides align to TRBD2. There are 15 residues in the CDR3. Germline trimming cut 4 bases from V and 3 bases from J; bases unmatched to any gene: 9. The germline CDR1 and CDR2 sequences are SGHNT and YYREEE (reference sequence). CDR3 DNA sequence: TGTGCCAGCAGCACCCTAGCGGGCTCCAACTACGAGCAGTACTTC. Amino acid sequence: CASSTLAGSNYEQYF.

V is TRBV4-1 and J is TRBJ2-7; weak D call: TRBD2 (6 bases). The CDR3 is made up of 16 amino acids. Trimming left V 1 base short and J 3 bases short, with 16 bases between. Germline-derived CDR1 and CDR2 are MGHRA and YSYEKL. CDR3 nucleotides: TGCGCCAGCAGCCAAGGCCCGGTAGCGGACTACTACGAGCAGTACTTC. Its protein product is CASSQGPVADYYEQYF.

This rearrangement joins TRBV9 to TRBJ1-6; 10 nucleotides match TRBD1. With 4 bases clipped from V and 9 bases from J, the junction kept 4 bases outside the gene matches. Germline values: CDR1 SGDLS, CDR2 YYNGEE. The CDR3 is made up of 14 amino acids. The CDR3 loop is CASSPTGGSSPLHF. The CDR3 DNA reads TGTGCCAGCAGCCCGACAGGGGGCAGTTCACCCCTCCACTTT.

The J gene is TRBJ2-7, the V gene TRBV11-2; D remains ambiguous. V dropped 3 bases and J dropped 3 bases, with 9 bases sitting between them. This CDR3 has 13 amino acids. The germline gives CDR1 SGHAT, CDR2 FQNNGV. CDR3 sequence reads: CASSFSQLYEQYF. CDR3 DNA sequence: TGTGCCAGCAGCTTCTCCCAGCTCTACGAGCAGTACTTC.

V is TRBV4-1 and J is TRBJ2-2, with unresolved D. Germline lookup yields CDR1 MGHRA and CDR2 YSYEKL. The germline V and J ends were trimmed by 3 bases and 0 bases, with 17 bases remaining between them. CDR3 size: 18 residues. The CDR3 bases are TGCGCCAGCAGCCAGGATAACCCGACGGGCCCGAACACCGGGGAGCTGTTTTTT. It yields the protein CASSQDNPTGPNTGELFF.

To note about this clone: Other DNA sequences from this sample encode an identical CDR3 as well. The rearrangement links TRBV9 to TRBJ2-7; 7 bases are shared with TRBD2. Germline-derived CDR1 and CDR2 are SGDLS and YYNGEE. V trimming: 1 base; J trimming: 4 bases; junction bases outside the gene matches: 8. There are 15 residues in the CDR3. CDR3 sequence (DNA): TGTGCCAGCAGCGTAAGCGGGACGACTTCGTACGAGCAGTACTTC. As protein: CASSVSGTTSYEQYF.

The rearrangement uses TRBV7-6 and TRBJ2-1, with a possible D match to TRBD1 (5 bases). The CDR3 sequence is 15 residues long. Germline-derived CDR1 and CDR2 are SGHVS and FNYEAQ. The V end was cut by 0 bases, the J end by 4 bases, with 10 bases between. CDR3 protein: CASSLAIDRYNEQFF. The CDR3 DNA reads TGTGCCAGCAGCTTAGCGATCGACAGATACAATGAGCAGTTCTTC.